A selection of T cell receptor beta chains follows, all from one sample in a study of blood T cell repertoires in COVID-19. TCRdb keeps only in-frame clones here, not all; method: immunoSEQ multiplex PCR. Among around 320,000 clones listed, approximately 89% were seen once. Specimen: peripheral blood. These receptor sequences come from a woman under 40 with COVID-19, enrolled during active disease. Both conserved end residues are part of each CDR3. D genes are given only for firm matches. The size entry is marked missing in some rows and otherwise reads once, few, many or a size class.

abundance	j_gene	d_gene	v_gene	CDR3aa	CDR3nt
-	TRBJ1-3	TRBD1	TRBV5-1	CASSNDRGGNTIYF	TGCGCCAGCAGCAACGACAGGGGAGGAAACACCATATATTTT
-	TRBJ1-4	-	TRBV10-3	CAISESQDMLFF	TGTGCCATCAGTGAGTCACAGGATATGTTGTTTTTT
-	TRBJ1-2	-	TRBV30	CAWSASRGYGYTF	TGTGCCTGGAGTGCCTCCCGGGGGTATGGCTACACCTTC
-	TRBJ2-6	TRBD2	TRBV11-2	CASSPGGSGANVLTF	TGTGCCAGCAGCCCGGGAGGGTCCGGGGCCAACGTCCTGACTTTC
-	TRBJ2-7	-	TRBV3-1/TRBV3-2	CASSKDRRDYEQYF	TGTGCCAGCAGCAAGGACCGGAGGGACTACGAGCAGTACTTC
-	TRBJ2-4	TRBD2	TRBV2	CASRLLAGGTKNIQYF	TGTGCCAGCCGGTTACTAGCGGGGGGGACCAAAAACATTCAGTACTTC
-	TRBJ2-3	TRBD2	TRBV5-1	CASSLATSGGAYTQYF	TGCGCCAGCAGCTTGGCGACTAGCGGGGGGGCTTATACGCAGTATTTT
-	TRBJ2-1	TRBD2	TRBV28	CASSRAGNYNEQFF	TGTGCCAGCAGCCGAGCGGGAAACTACAATGAGCAGTTCTTC
-	TRBJ2-7	TRBD2	TRBV5-1	CASSLSGGNYEQYF	TGCGCCAGCAGCTTGAGCGGGGGGAACTACGAGCAGTACTTC
-	TRBJ1-6	TRBD1	TRBV6-5	CASSFAGQGSSPLHF	TGTGCCAGCAGTTTCGCCGGACAGGGAAGCTCACCCCTCCACTTT
-	TRBJ1-3	-	TRBV28	CASSAQRKADTIYF	TGTGCCAGCAGCGCTCAGAGGAAGGCTGACACCATATATTTT
-	TRBJ1-5	-	TRBV19	CASSMRRQGVDQPQHF	TGTGCCAGTAGTATGAGACGGCAGGGTGTCGATCAGCCCCAGCATTTT
-	TRBJ1-5	TRBD1	TRBV11-2	CASSGGDRGLRNQPQHF	TGTGCCAGCAGCGGGGGGGACAGGGGGCTTCGCAATCAGCCCCAGCATTTT
-	TRBJ2-5	-	TRBV10-3	CAISGPGLQETQYF	TGTGCCATCAGTGGGCCGGGACTTCAAGAGACCCAGTACTTC
few	TRBJ1-5	-	TRBV28	CASSNRDSNQPQHF	TGTGCCAGCAGTAACAGGGATAGCAATCAGCCCCAGCATTTT
-	TRBJ1-1	TRBD1	TRBV7-9	CASSFPGGNTEAFF	TGTGCCAGCAGCTTTCCAGGGGGCAACACTGAAGCTTTCTTT
-	TRBJ1-3	TRBD1	TRBV19	CASSQGASGNTIYF	TGTGCCAGTAGTCAGGGGGCCTCTGGAAACACCATATATTTT
-	TRBJ2-7	-	TRBV5-8	CASSLASLAYEQYF	TGTGCCAGCAGCTTGGCTAGTTTAGCCTACGAGCAGTACTTC
-	TRBJ2-3	-	TRBV12-2	CASRLRPGRGPGGSSTDTQYF	TGTGCAAGTCGCTTAAGGCCTGGGCGGGGACCTGGCGGAAGTAGCACAGATACGCAGTATTTT
-	TRBJ1-6	-	TRBV10-3	CAISESSIFGGSPLHF	TGTGCCATCAGTGAGTCGTCAATTTTCGGGGGGTCACCCCTCCACTTT
-	TRBJ1-6	TRBD1	TRBV5-5	CASSMDRGTYNSPLHF	TGTGCCAGCAGCATGGACAGGGGAACCTATAATTCACCCCTCCACTTT
-	TRBJ1-2	-	TRBV21-1	CASSPGGSETYYGYTF	TGTGCCAGCAGCCCAGGGGGCAGCGAAACCTACTATGGCTACACCTTC
-	TRBJ2-1	TRBD2	TRBV6-5	CASRERGGWNEQFF	TGTGCCAGCAGAGAGCGGGGGGGCTGGAATGAGCAGTTCTTC
-	TRBJ2-3	TRBD2	TRBV6-6	CASRGGGATDTQYF	TGTGCCAGCAGAGGCGGGGGAGCCACAGATACGCAGTATTTT
once	TRBJ1-2	TRBD1	TRBV18	CASSPPGQGPIKTF	TGTGCCAGCTCACCTCCGGGACAGGGGCCCATTAAGACCTTC
-	TRBJ2-7	TRBD1	TRBV5-5	CASSFATGTYEQYF	TGTGCCAGCAGCTTCGCGACAGGGACCTACGAGCAGTACTTC
-	TRBJ2-2	-	TRBV27	CASRTIRGRPGELFF	TGTGCCAGCCGCACTATAAGGGGTCGGCCCGGGGAGCTGTTTTTT
-	TRBJ2-5	-	TRBV2	CASVGRRFQETQYF	TGTGCCAGCGTAGGCCGCAGGTTTCAAGAGACCCAGTACTTC
-	TRBJ2-1	TRBD2	TRBV6-5	CASSYKRGVYNEQFF	TGTGCCAGCAGTTACAAGCGGGGGGTGTACAATGAGCAGTTCTTC
-	TRBJ2-3	TRBD2	TRBV27	CASPVSVGPGLAGTGQSTDTQYF	TGTGCCAGCCCGGTTAGTGTGGGCCCCGGACTAGCGGGGACCGGACAGAGCACAGATACGCAGTATTTT
few	TRBJ2-3	-	TRBV27	CASSLFQPTTDTQYF	TGTGCCAGCAGTTTATTTCAACCTACCACAGATACGCAGTATTTT
-	TRBJ1-1	TRBD1	TRBV7-8	CASSLLDRTEAFF	TGTGCCAGCAGCTTGTTGGACAGGACTGAAGCTTTCTTT